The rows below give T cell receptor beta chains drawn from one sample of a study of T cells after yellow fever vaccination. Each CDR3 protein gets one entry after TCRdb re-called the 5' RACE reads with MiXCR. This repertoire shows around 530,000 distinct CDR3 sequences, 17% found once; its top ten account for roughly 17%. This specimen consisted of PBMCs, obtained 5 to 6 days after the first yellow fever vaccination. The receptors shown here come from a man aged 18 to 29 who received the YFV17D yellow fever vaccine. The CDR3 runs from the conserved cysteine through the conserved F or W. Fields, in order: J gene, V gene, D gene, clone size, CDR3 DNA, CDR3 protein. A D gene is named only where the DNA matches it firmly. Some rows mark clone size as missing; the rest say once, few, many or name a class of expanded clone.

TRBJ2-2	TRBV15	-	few	TGTGCCACCAGCAGAGGGAACACCGGGGAGCTGTTTTTT	CATSRGNTGELFF
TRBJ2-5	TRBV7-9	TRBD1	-	TGTGCCAGCAACACAGGGGCGCAAGAGACCCAGTACTTC	CASNTGAQETQYF
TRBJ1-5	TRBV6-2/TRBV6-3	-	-	TGTGCCAGCAGCCCCGTGAGCTTCCGTAGCAATCAGCCCCAGCATTTT	CASSPVSFRSNQPQHF
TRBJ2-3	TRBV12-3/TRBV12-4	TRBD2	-	TGTGCCAGCAGTCCAGGACTAGCGGGGGGTTCGGGGTATACGCAGTATTTT	CASSPGLAGGSGYTQYF
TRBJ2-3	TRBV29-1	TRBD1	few	TGCAGCGTAGACAGGGGCAAGGGAGATACGCAGTATTTT	CSVDRGKGDTQYF
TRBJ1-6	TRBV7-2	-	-	TGTGCCAGCAGCTTAGATCGGTCAGGGCGGGCACCCCTCCACTTT	CASSLDRSGRAPLHF
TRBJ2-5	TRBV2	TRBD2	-	TGTGCCAGCCAGACTAGCGGGGGAACAAACAAGGACTTC	CASQTSGGTNKDF
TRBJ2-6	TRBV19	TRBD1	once	TGTGCCAGTATTGACAGGGATCTGCCTGGGGCCAACGTCCTGACTTTC	CASIDRDLPGANVLTF
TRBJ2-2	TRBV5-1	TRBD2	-	TGCGCCAGCAGCCGCGGGACTAGCGACACCGGGGAGCTGTTTTTT	CASSRGTSDTGELFF
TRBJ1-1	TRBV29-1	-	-	TGCAGCGTTGTTAGGGTAAGGACTGAAGCTTTCTTT	CSVVRVRTEAFF
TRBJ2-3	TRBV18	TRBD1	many	TGTGCCAGCTCACCATCGGGACAGGGTCTGACAGATACGCAGTATTTT	CASSPSGQGLTDTQYF
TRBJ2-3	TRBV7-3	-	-	TGTGCCAGCAGCCCCATGGTAGGCACAGATACGCAGTATTTT	CASSPMVGTDTQYF
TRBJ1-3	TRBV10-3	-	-	TGTGCCATCAGTGTGGGGGAGGAGTACGCCATATATTTT	CAISVGEEYAIYF
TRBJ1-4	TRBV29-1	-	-	TGCAGCGCCGCCGGGCTCTACGGGGAAAAACTGTTTTTT	CSAAGLYGEKLFF
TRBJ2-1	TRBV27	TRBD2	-	TGTGCCAGCAGTTGGCTAGCGGGGGAGGATGAGCAGTTCTTC	CASSWLAGEDEQFF
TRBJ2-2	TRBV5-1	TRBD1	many	TGCGCCAGCACGGAGACAGGGGGAACCACCGGGGAGCTGTTTTTT	CASTETGGTTGELFF
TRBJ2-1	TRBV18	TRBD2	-	TGTGCCAGCTCACCACGGCGGGGGGCCTTGAGGAATGAGCAGTTCTTC	CASSPRRGALRNEQFF
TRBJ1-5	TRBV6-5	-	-	TGTGCCAGCAGTTACAACCGAGGGGATCAGCCCCAGCATTTT	CASSYNRGDQPQHF
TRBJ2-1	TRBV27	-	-	TGTGCCAGCAGTCCCGGGACTTCTACCCCATTATACAATGAGCAGTTCTTC	CASSPGTSTPLYNEQFF
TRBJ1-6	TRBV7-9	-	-	TGTGCCAGCAGCCGCGGGGGGCAATATTCACCCCTCCACTTT	CASSRGGQYSPLHF
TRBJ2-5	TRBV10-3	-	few	TGTGCCATCAAAAGGGACGGCCAAGAGACCCAGTACTTC	CAIKRDGQETQYF
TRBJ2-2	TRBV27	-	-	TGTGCCAGCAGTTTATTGGGTGGCGACGGGGAGCTGTTTTTT	CASSLLGGDGELFF
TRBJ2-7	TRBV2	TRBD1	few	TGTGCCAGCAATACAGGGGGCGGCTACGAGCAGTACTTC	CASNTGGGYEQYF